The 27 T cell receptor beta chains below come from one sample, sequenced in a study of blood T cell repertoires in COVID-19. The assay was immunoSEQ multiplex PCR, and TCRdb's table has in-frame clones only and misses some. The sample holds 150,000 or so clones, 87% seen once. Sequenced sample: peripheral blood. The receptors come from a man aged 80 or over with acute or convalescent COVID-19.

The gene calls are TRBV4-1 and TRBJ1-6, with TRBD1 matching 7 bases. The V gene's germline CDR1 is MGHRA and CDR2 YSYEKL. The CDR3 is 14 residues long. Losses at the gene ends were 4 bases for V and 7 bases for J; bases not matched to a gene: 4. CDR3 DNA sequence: TGCGCCAGCAGCCTACAGGGGAGCAATTCACCCCTCCACTTT. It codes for CASSLQGSNSPLHF.

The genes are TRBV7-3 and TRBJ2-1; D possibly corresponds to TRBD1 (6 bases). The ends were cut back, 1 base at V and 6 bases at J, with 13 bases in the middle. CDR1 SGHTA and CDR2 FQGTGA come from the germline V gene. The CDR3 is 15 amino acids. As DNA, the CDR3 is TGTGCCAGCAGCTTAAGTGGCAGGGGCGTCAATGAGCAGTTCTTC. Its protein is CASSLSGRGVNEQFF. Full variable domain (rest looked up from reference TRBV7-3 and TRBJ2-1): GAGVSQTPSNKVTEKGKYVELRCDPISGHTALYWYRQSLGQGPEFLIYFQGTGAADDSGLPNDRFFAVRPEGSVSTLKIQRTERGDSAVYLCASSLSGRGVNEQFFGPGTRLTVL.

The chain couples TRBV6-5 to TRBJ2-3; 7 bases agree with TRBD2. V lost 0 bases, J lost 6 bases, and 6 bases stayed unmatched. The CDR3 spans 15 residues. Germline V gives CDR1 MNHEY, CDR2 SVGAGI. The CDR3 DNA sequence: TGTGCCAGCAGTTACTCGGGCGGGAGTTACGATACGCAGTATTTT. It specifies CASSYSGGSYDTQYF.

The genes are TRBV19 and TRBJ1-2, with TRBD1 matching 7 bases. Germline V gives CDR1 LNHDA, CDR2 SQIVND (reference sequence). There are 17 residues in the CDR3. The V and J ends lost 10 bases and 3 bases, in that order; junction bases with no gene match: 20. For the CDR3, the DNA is TGTGCCACCCGCCGAACTGGGGACAGACGGGCATACTATGGCTACACCTTC. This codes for CATRRTGDRRAYYGYTF.

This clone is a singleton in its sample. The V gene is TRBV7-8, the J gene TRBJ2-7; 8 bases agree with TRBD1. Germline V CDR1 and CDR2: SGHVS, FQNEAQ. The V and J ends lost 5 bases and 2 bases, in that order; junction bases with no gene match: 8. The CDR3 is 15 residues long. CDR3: CASSGQGQGTYEQYF. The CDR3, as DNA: TGTGCCAGCAGCGGACAAGGACAGGGCACCTACGAGCAGTACTTC.

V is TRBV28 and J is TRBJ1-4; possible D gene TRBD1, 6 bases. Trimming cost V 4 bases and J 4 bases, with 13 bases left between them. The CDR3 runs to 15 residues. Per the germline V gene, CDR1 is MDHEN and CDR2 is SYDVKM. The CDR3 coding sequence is TGTGCCAGCAGTTATTCGACAGGTCTTAATGAAAAACTGTTTTTT. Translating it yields CASSYSTGLNEKLFF.

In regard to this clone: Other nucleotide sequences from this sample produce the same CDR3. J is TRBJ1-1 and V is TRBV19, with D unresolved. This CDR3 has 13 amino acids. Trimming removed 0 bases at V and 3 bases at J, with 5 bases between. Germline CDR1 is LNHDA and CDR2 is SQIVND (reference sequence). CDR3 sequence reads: CASSIDRDTEAFF. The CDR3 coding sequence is TGTGCCAGTAGTATAGACCGGGACACTGAAGCTTTCTTT.

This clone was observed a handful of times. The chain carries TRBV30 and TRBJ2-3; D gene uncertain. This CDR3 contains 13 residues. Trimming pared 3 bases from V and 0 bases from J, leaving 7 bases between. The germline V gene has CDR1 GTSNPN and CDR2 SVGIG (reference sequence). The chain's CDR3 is CAWRRRSTDTQYF. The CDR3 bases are TGTGCCTGGAGGAGGAGAAGCACAGATACGCAGTATTTT.

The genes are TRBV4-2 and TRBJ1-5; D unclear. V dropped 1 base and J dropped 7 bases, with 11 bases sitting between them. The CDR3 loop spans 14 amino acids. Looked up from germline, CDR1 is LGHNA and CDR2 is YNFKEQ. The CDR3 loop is CASSQGTGMQPQHF. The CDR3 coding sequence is TGTGCCAGCAGCCAAGGGACTGGTATGCAGCCCCAGCATTTT.

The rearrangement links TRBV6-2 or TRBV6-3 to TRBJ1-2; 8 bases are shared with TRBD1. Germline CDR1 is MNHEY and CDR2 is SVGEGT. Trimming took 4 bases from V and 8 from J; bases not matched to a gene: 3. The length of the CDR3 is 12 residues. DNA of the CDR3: TGTGCCAGCAGTTCTCCAGGGGGCGGCTACACCTTC. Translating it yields CASSSPGGGYTF.

DNA of the CDR3: TGTGCCAGCAGAGGGGGGGCAGAGAGCTCCTACGAGCAGTACTTC. Protein sequence: CASRGGAESSYEQYF. The chain joins TRBV28 to TRBJ2-7; a possible D gene is TRBD2 (7 bases). The germline CDR1 and CDR2 sequences are MDHEN and SYDVKM. This CDR3 has 15 amino acids. Trimming cost V 6 bases and J 0 bases, with 15 bases left between them.

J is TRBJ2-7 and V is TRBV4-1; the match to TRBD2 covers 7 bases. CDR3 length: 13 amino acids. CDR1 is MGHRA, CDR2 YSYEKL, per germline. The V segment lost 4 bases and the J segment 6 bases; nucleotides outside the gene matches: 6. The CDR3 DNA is TGCGCCAGCAGCCTCGAGTGGGGGGGCGAGCAGTACTTC. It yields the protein CASSLEWGGEQYF.

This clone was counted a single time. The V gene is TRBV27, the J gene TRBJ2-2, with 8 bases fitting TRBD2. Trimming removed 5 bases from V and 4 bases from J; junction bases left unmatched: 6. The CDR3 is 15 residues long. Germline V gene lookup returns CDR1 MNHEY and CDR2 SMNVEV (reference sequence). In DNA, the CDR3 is TGTGCCAGCAGTCCCGGGACTAGACCCACCGGGGAGCTGTTTTTT. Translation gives CASSPGTRPTGELFF.

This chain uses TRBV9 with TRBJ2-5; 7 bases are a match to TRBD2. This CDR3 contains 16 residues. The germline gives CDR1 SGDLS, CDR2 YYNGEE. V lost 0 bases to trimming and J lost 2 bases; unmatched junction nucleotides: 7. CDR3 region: CASSVAGGGGQETQYF. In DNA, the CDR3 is TGTGCCAGCAGCGTAGCGGGGGGAGGCGGACAAGAGACCCAGTACTTC. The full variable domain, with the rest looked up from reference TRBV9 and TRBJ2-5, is DSGVTQTPKHLITATGQRVTLRCSPRSGDLSVYWYQQSLDQGLQFLIQYYNGEERAKGNILERFSAQQFPDLHSELNLSSLELGDSALYFCASSVAGGGGQETQYFGPGTRLLVL.

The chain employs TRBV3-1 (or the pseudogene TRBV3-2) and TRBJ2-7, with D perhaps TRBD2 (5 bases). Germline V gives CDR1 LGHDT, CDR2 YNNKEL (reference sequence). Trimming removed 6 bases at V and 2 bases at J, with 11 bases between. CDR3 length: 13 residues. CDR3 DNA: TGTGCCAGCAGTCAGGACGGGACCTACGAGCAGTACTTC. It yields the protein CASSQDGTYEQYF.

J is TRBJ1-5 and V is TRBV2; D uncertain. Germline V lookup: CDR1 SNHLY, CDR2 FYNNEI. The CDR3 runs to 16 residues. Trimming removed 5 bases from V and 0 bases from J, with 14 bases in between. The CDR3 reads CASSNEGMISNQPQHF. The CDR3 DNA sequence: TGTGCCAGCAGTAACGAGGGAATGATTAGCAATCAGCCCCAGCATTTT. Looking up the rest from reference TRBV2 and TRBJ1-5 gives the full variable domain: EPEVTQTPSHQVTQMGQEVILRCVPISNHLYFYWYRQILGQKVEFLVSFYNNEISEKSEIFDDQFSVERPDGSNFTLKIRSTKLEDSAMYFCASSNEGMISNQPQHFGDGTRLSIL.

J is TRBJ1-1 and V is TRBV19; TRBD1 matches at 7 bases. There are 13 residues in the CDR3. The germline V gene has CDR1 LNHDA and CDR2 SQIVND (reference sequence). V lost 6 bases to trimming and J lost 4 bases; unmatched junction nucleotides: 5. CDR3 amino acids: CASSGQVGTEAFF. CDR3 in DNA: TGTGCCAGTAGCGGACAGGTGGGCACTGAAGCTTTCTTT.

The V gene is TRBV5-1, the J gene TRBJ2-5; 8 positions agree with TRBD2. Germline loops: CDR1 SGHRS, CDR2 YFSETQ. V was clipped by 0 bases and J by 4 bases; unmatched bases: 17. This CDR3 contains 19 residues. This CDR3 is CASSLASKTSAFFRETQYF. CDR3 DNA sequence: TGCGCCAGCAGCTTGGCCTCCAAGACTAGCGCTTTTTTCCGAGAGACCCAGTACTTC. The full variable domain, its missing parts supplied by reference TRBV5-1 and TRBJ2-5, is KAGVTQTPRYLIKTRGQQVTLSCSPISGHRSVSWYQQTPGQGLQFLFEYFSETQRNKGNFPGRFSGRQFSNSRSEMNVSTLELGDSALYLCASSLASKTSAFFRETQYFGPGTRLLVL.

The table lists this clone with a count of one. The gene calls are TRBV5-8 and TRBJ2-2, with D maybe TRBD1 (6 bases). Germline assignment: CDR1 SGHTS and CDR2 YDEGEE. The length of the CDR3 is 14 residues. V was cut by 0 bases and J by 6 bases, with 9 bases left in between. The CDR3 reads CASSLGRGPGELFF. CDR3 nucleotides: TGTGCCAGCAGCTTGGGCAGGGGCCCCGGGGAGCTGTTTTTT.

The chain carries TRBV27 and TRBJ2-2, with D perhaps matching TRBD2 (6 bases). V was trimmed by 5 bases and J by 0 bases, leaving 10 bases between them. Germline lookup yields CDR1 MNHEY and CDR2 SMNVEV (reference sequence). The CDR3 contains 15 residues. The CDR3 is CASSLGTSNTGELFF. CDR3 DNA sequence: TGTGCCAGCAGTCTAGGGACTTCGAACACCGGGGAGCTGTTTTTT.

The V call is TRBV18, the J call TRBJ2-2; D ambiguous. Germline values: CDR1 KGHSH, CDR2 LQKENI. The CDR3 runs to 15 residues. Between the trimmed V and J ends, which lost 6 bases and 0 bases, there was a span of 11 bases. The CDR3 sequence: CASSRPAPNTGELFF. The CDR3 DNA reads TGTGCCAGCTCTCGCCCAGCGCCGAACACCGGGGAGCTGTTTTTT.

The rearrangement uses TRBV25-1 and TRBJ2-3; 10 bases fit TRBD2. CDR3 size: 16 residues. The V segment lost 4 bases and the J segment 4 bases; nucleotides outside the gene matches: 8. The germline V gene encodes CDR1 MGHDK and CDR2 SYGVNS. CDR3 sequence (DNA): TGTGCCAGCAGTGTAGGGATAGCGGGAGGAGCAGATACGCAGTATTTT. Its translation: CASSVGIAGGADTQYF.

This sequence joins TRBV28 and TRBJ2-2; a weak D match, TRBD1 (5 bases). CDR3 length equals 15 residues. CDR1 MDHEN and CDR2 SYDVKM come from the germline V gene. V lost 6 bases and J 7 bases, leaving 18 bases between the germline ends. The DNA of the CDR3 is TGTGCCAGCAGGATCCCAGGGTTGAGATTCGGGGAGCTGTTTTTT. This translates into CASRIPGLRFGELFF.

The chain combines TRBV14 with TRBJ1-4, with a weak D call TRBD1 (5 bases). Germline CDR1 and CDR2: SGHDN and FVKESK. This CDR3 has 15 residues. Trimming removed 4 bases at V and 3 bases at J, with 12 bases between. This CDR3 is CASSRGTWANEKLFF. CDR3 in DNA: TGTGCCAGCAGCCGAGGGACTTGGGCTAATGAAAAACTGTTTTTT.

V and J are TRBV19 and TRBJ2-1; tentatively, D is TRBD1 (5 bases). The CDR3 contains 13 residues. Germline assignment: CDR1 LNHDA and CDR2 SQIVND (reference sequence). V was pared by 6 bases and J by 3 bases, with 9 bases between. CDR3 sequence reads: CASRTGGYNEQFF. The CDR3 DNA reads TGTGCCAGTAGAACAGGCGGCTACAATGAGCAGTTCTTC. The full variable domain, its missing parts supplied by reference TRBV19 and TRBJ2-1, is DGGITQSPKYLFRKEGQNVTLSCEQNLNHDAMYWYRQDPGQGLRLIYYSQIVNDFQKGDIAEGYSVSREKKESFPLTVTSAQKNPTAFYLCASRTGGYNEQFFGPGTRLTVL.

The CDR3 region is CASSVGGQNTEAFF. In nucleotides, the CDR3 is TGTGCCAGCAGCGTAGGTGGACAGAACACTGAAGCTTTCTTT. The chain recombines TRBV9 with TRBJ1-1; maybe TRBD1 (5 bases). The CDR3 has 14 residues. Between the trimmed V and J ends, which lost 0 bases and 1 base, there was a span of 7 bases. CDR1 is SGDLS, CDR2 YYNGEE, per germline.

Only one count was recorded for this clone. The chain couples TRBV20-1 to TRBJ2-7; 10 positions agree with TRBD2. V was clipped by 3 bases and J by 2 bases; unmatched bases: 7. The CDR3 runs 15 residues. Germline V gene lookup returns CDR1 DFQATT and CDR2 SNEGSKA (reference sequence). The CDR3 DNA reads TGCAGTGCTAGTCGGATAGCGGGAGGCACCTACGAGCAGTACTTC. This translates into CSASRIAGGTYEQYF.